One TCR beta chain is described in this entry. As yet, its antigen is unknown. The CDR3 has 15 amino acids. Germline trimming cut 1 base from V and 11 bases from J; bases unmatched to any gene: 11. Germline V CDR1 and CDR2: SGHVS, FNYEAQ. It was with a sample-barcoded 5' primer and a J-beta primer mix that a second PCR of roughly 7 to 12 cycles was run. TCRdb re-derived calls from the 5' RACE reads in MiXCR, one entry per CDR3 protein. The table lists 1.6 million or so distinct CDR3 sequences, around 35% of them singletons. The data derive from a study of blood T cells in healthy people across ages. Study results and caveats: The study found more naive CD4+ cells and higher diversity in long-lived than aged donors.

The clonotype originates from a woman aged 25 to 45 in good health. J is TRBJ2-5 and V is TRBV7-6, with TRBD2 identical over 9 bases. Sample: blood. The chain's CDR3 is CASSLVTSGFGEQYF. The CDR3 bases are TGTGCCAGCAGCTTAGTTACTAGCGGGTTCGGTGAGCAGTACTTC.